The 6 T cell receptor beta chains reported below all come from one sample, sequenced in a study of blood T cell repertoires in COVID-19. Produced via immunoSEQ multiplex PCR; TCRdb's table is partial and in-frame only. Here the sample spans roughly 60,000 clones, around 90% being singletons. Sample: peripheral blood. These receptors were taken from a man in his 70s with acute or convalescent COVID-19.

V is TRBV5-1 and J is TRBJ2-7, with a possible D match to TRBD2 (6 bases). The V gene lost 2 bases and the J gene lost 5 bases, with 11 bases spanning the gap. Germline assignment: CDR1 SGHRS and CDR2 YFSETQ. This CDR3 is 13 amino acids long. The CDR3 nucleotides are TGCGCCAGCAGCTTTGGGGGGTTGAACGAGCAGTACTTC. Amino acid sequence: CASSFGGLNEQYF.

V usage is TRBV7-9 and J usage is TRBJ2-3, with 7 positions matching TRBD2. The CDR3 spans 16 residues. Trimming removed 3 bases from V and 0 bases from J; junction bases left unmatched: 6. From germline, CDR1 is SEHNR and CDR2 FQNEAQ (reference sequence). CDR3 in amino acids: CASSFGRGSSTDTQYF. The DNA of the CDR3 is TGTGCCAGCAGCTTTGGGCGGGGGAGTAGCACAGATACGCAGTATTTT.

The chain combines TRBV7-7 with TRBJ2-5, with a possible D match to TRBD2 (5 bases). The CDR3 contains 15 residues. Germline CDR1 reads SSHAT; CDR2 reads FNYEAQ (reference sequence). V was shortened by 4 bases and J by 4 bases, with 16 bases between the two germline ends. CDR3: CASSSTVTGSETQYF. Here the CDR3 DNA reads TGTGCCAGCAGCTCGACGGTAACGGGGTCAGAGACCCAGTACTTC. The variable domain in full, with the rest retrieved from reference TRBV7-7 and TRBJ2-5, is GAGVSQSPRYKVTKRGQDVTLRCDPISSHATLYWYQQALGQGPEFLTYFNYEAQPDKSGLPSDRFSAERPEGSISTLTIQRTEQRDSAMYRCASSSTVTGSETQYFGPGTRLLVL.

The chain combines TRBV24-1 with TRBJ2-3; 7 bases match TRBD1. The CDR3 sequence is 13 residues long. Germline V gene data show CDR1 as KGHDR and CDR2 as SFDVKD. The trim removed 8 bases at V and 4 bases at J, leaving 5 bases unmatched. CDR3 nucleotide sequence: TGTGCCACCATGGACAGGCTCGCAGATACGCAGTATTTT. Encoded protein: CATMDRLADTQYF.

The chain employs TRBV4-1 and TRBJ1-5, with D perhaps TRBD1 (6 bases). CDR1 is MGHRA and CDR2 is YSYEKL in the germline V gene. Trimming cost V 2 bases and J 4 bases, with 21 bases left between them. The CDR3 covers 18 residues. This CDR3 reads CASSQTTPGGGPNQPQHF. As DNA, the CDR3 is TGCGCCAGCAGCCAAACAACACCAGGCGGGGGCCCAAATCAGCCCCAGCATTTT.

The CDR3 spells CASSRSQGVLHGYTF. For the CDR3, the DNA is TGCGCCAGCAGCAGATCCCAGGGCGTACTTCATGGCTACACCTTC. The V call is TRBV5-1, the J call TRBJ1-2; TRBD1 might be the D (5 bases). This CDR3 contains 15 residues. Trimming removed 4 bases from V and 6 bases from J, with 19 bases in between. Germline-derived CDR1 and CDR2 are SGHRS and YFSETQ.